One T cell receptor beta chain is described in this entry. Its ends do not fully match the called genes, so a read error is possible. Using immunoSEQ multiplex PCR, the repertoire was profiled, and TCRdb retains in-frame clones only, with some absent. The table has hundreds of thousands of clones, about 80% seen once. The entry originates in a study of shared T cell receptors in the human thymus. The CDR3 is 15 residues long. Germline V CDR1 and CDR2: SGHDT, YYEEEE. These data also featured in a second study, about human thymus T cells. That report notes: Corrective surgery for congenital heart defects was being performed on the healthy Finnish infants who served as donors. Thymus tissue was removed during corrective cardiac surgery. Thymic and blood repertoires showed apparently biased V and J gene usage.

The V gene is TRBV5-6, the J gene TRBJ2-7; TRBD1 matches 10 bases. The clonotype comes from a boy under two years old with a congenital heart defect. The sequenced sample consisted of thymocytes. CDR3 coding DNA: TGTGCCAGCAGCGCGAGGGACAGGGGTGTGTACGAGCAGCACTTC. Translated, it gives CASSARDRGVYEQHF.